Listed below are T cell receptor beta chains from one sample, sequenced in a study of T cell changes during pregnancy in multiple sclerosis. Sequencing used immunoSEQ multiplex PCR; TCRdb keeps in-frame clones, though not all of them. Here the sample spans 30,000 or so clones, just over 85% being singletons. The starting material was CD4+ T cells from peripheral blood mononuclear cells, obtained in the first trimester of pregnancy. These receptors originate from a female donor in good health, enrolled as a control in a pregnancy study. Both conserved end residues are part of each CDR3. The D gene is left open where the match is weak. Where a row states a size, it is once, few, many or the class of an expanded clone; other rows omit it.

J: TRBJ1-2
D: TRBD1
V: TRBV4-1
size: .
length: 15
DNA: TGCGCCAGCAGCCCAGTACAGGGGGCTAACTATGGCTACACCTTC
CDR3: CASSPVQGANYGYTF

J: TRBJ1-3
D: .
V: TRBV28
size: once
length: 16
DNA: TGTGCCAGCAGTTTATGGGAGGGATTTGGTGGAAACACCATATATTTT
CDR3: CASSLWEGFGGNTIYF

J: TRBJ1-4
D: TRBD1
V: TRBV2
size: .
length: 15
DNA: TGTGCCAGCAGTGACGGGGACAGCTACAATGAAAAACTGTTTTTT
CDR3: CASSDGDSYNEKLFF

J: TRBJ2-3
D: TRBD2
V: TRBV18
size: .
length: 16
DNA: TGTGCCAGCTCACCTCCAACTAGCGACCGCACAGATACGCAGTATTTT
CDR3: CASSPPTSDRTDTQYF

J: TRBJ2-7
D: TRBD2
V: TRBV4-1
size: .
length: 16
DNA: TGCGCCAGCAGCCAAGAAACTAGCGGGGGGTCCTACGAGCAGTACTTC
CDR3: CASSQETSGGSYEQYF

J: TRBJ2-7
D: TRBD1
V: TRBV7-3
size: .
length: 14
DNA: TGTGCCAGCAGCTTAAACAGGGGACCCTACGAGCAGTACTTC
CDR3: CASSLNRGPYEQYF

J: TRBJ2-7
D: TRBD1
V: TRBV7-9
size: .
length: 18
DNA: TGTGCCAGCAGCCCACTTACTGACACTCCCGGACAGGGATACGAGCAGTACTTC
CDR3: CASSPLTDTPGQGYEQYF

J: TRBJ1-4
D: TRBD1
V: TRBV7-2
size: few
length: 14
DNA: TGTGCCAGCAGCTTGGACAGGGCGAATGAAAAACTGTTTTTT
CDR3: CASSLDRANEKLFF

J: TRBJ1-1
D: .
V: TRBV19
size: .
length: 13
DNA: TGTGCCAGTAGTCCCCAGTGGAACACTGAAGCTTTCTTT
CDR3: CASSPQWNTEAFF

J: TRBJ1-4
D: .
V: TRBV11-3
size: .
length: 15
DNA: TGTGCCAGCAGCTTTTTAGGGGCGAGAAATGAAAAACTGTTTTTT
CDR3: CASSFLGARNEKLFF

J: TRBJ1-1
D: .
V: TRBV5-4
size: .
length: 15
DNA: TGTGCCAGCAGCTTGGCCACCACAGGGACAAGAGAAGCTTTCTTT
CDR3: CASSLATTGTREAFF

J: TRBJ1-1
D: .
V: TRBV30
size: .
length: 13
DNA: TGTGCCTGGAGCTCCAGGGCGAACACTGAAGCTTTCTTT
CDR3: CAWSSRANTEAFF

J: TRBJ1-5
D: .
V: TRBV30
size: .
length: 19
DNA: TGTGCCTGGAGTCCCCGGACAGCCGCAATTGAGTATAGCAATCAGCCCCAGCATTTT
CDR3: CAWSPRTAAIEYSNQPQHF

J: TRBJ1-2
D: .
V: TRBV4-3
size: .
length: 14
DNA: TGCGCCAGCAGCCCTCACGGACAAGACCCGGGCTACACCTTC
CDR3: CASSPHGQDPGYTF

J: TRBJ1-2
D: TRBD1
V: TRBV19
size: .
length: 14
DNA: TGTGCCAGTAGTCAACAGACAGGGAACTATGGCTACACCTTC
CDR3: CASSQQTGNYGYTF

J: TRBJ1-5
D: .
V: TRBV30
size: .
length: 14
DNA: TGTGCCTGGAGTTCGCGGAGGGGATTCCAGCCCCAGCATTTT
CDR3: CAWSSRRGFQPQHF

J: TRBJ1-2
D: .
V: TRBV7-2
size: .
length: 16
DNA: TGTGCCAGCAGCTTAGATCGCGTTGGTTGGAACTATGGCTACACCTTC
CDR3: CASSLDRVGWNYGYTF

J: TRBJ1-2
D: .
V: TRBV7-8
size: .
length: 15
DNA: TGTGCCAGCAGCCCGATACAGGGAGTCAAGGGTGGCTACACCTTC
CDR3: CASSPIQGVKGGYTF

J: TRBJ1-2
D: .
V: TRBV10-2
size: .
length: 13
DNA: TGCGCCAGCAGTGAGTATTCACCGCCGTCTCACTTCTTC
CDR3: CASSEYSPPSHFF

J: TRBJ2-1
D: .
V: TRBV10-3
size: once
length: 14
DNA: TGTGCCATCAGTGAGTTTGGTTCGAGTGATGAGCAGTTCTTC
CDR3: CAISEFGSSDEQFF

J: TRBJ1-1
D: TRBD1
V: TRBV11-2
size: .
length: 14
DNA: TGTGCCAGCAGCGTTACACAGGGGGACACTGAAGCTTTCTTT
CDR3: CASSVTQGDTEAFF

J: TRBJ1-1
D: TRBD1
V: TRBV19
size: .
length: 14
DNA: TGTGCCACCGCACTTGCCAGGGGGCGGACTGAAGCTTTCTTT
CDR3: CATALARGRTEAFF

J: TRBJ2-2
D: TRBD1
V: TRBV19
size: .
length: 14
DNA: TGTGCCAGCGGGACAGGGGAAATCACCGGGGAGCTGTTTTTT
CDR3: CASGTGEITGELFF

J: TRBJ2-2
D: .
V: TRBV14
size: once
length: 14
DNA: TGTGCCAGCAGCCGGAATAGGGGGACCGGGGAGCTGTTTTTT
CDR3: CASSRNRGTGELFF

J: TRBJ2-5
D: TRBD2
V: TRBV11-3
size: .
length: 18
DNA: TGTGCCAGCAGCGACGGCCATCTAGCGGGGGGGCTCCAAGAGACCCAGTACTTC
CDR3: CASSDGHLAGGLQETQYF

J: TRBJ2-7
D: TRBD1
V: TRBV5-5
size: .
length: 15
DNA: TGTGCCAGCAGCTTGTATGGGACAGGGTCCTACGAGCAGTACTTC
CDR3: CASSLYGTGSYEQYF

J: TRBJ2-1
D: .
V: TRBV11-3
size: .
length: 12
DNA: TGTGCCAGCCAAGTAGCGCGAAATGAGCAGTTCTTC
CDR3: CASQVARNEQFF